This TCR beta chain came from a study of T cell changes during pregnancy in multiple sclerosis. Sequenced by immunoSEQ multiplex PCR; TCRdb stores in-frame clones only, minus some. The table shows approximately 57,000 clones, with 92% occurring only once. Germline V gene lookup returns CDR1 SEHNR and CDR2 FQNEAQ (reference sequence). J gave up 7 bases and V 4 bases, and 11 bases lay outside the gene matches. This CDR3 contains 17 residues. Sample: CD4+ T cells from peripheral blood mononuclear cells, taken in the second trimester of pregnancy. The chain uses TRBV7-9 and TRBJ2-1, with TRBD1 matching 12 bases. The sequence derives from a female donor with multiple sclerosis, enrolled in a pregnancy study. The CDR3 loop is CASSSRSGTGGLNEQFF. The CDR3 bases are TGTGCCAGCAGCTCCCGGTCCGGGACAGGGGGCTTGAATGAGCAGTTCTTC.